The present TCR beta chain was sequenced within a study of blood T cell repertoires in COVID-19. V lost 5 bases, J lost 4 bases, and 14 bases stayed unmatched. The CDR3 loop spans 17 amino acids. CDR1 is PRHDT and CDR2 is FYEKMQ in the germline V gene (reference sequence). Sequencing used immunoSEQ multiplex PCR; TCRdb keeps in-frame clones, though not all of them. The data contain approximately 210,000 clones, around 83% of them singletons. The TCR was taken from a woman aged 45-65 years with acute or convalescent COVID-19. Sample: peripheral blood. The chain links TRBV13 to TRBJ2-1, with 7 bases that match TRBD1. The CDR3 loop is CASSPSGTEGVYNEQFF. The CDR3 DNA reads TGTGCCAGCAGCCCCTCCGGGACAGAGGGGGTTTACAATGAGCAGTTCTTC.